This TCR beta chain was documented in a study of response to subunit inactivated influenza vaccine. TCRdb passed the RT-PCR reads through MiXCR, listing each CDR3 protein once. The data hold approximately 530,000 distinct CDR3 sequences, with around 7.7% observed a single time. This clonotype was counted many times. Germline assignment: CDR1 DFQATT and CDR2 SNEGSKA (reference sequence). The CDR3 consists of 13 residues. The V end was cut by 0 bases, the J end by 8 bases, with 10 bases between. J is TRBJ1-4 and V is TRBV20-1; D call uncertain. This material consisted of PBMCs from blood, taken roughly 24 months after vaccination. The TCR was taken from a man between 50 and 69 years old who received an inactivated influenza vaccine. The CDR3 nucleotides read TGCAGTGCTAGAGATGGGCCCGGCGAAAAACTGTTTTTT. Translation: CSARDGPGEKLFF.